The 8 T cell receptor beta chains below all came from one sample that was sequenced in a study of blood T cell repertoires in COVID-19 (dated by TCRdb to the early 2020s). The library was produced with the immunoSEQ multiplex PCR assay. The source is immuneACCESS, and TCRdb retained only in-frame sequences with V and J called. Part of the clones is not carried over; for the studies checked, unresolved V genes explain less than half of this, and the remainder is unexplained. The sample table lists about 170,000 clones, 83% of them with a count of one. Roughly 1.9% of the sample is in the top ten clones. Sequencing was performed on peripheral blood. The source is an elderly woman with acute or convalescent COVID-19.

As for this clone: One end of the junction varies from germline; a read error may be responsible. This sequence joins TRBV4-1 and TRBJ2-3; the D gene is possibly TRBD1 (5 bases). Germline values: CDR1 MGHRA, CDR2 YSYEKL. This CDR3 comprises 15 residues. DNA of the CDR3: TGCGCCAGCAGCCAAGAATGGCGGAACACAGGTACGCAGTATTTT. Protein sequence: CASSQEWRNTGTQYF.

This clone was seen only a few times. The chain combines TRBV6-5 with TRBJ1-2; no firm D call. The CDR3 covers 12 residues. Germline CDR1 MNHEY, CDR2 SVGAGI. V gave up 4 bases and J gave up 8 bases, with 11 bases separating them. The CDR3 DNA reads TGTGCCAGCAGTTCGATATCGGGAGGCTACACCTTC. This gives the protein CASSSISGGYTF.

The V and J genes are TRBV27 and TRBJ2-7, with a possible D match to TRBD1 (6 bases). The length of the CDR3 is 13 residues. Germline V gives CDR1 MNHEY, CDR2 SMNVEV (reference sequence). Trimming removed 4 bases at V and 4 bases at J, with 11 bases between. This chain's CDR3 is CASSSQTGYEQYF. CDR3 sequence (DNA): TGTGCCAGCAGTTCACAGACAGGATACGAGCAGTACTTC.

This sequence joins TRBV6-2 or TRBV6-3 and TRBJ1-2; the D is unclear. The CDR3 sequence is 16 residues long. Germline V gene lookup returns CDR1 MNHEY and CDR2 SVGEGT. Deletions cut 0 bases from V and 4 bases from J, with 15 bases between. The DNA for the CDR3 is TGTGCCAGCAGTTACTCTCCCCCTGTCGGAGTCTATGGCTACACCTTC. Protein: CASSYSPPVGVYGYTF.

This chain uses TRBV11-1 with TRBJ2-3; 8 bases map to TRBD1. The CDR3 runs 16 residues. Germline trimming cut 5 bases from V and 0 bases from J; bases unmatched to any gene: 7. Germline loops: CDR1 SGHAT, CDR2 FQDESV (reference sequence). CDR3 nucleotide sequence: TGTGCCAGCAGCGAACCGCAGGGGGCTAGCACAGATACGCAGTATTTT. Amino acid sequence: CASSEPQGASTDTQYF.

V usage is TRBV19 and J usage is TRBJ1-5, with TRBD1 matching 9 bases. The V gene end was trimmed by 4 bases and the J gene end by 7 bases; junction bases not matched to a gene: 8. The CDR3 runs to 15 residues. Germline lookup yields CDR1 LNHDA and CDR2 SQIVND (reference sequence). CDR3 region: CASSTQQGAGQPQHF. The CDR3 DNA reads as TGTGCCAGTAGTACCCAACAGGGGGCTGGACAGCCCCAGCATTTT.

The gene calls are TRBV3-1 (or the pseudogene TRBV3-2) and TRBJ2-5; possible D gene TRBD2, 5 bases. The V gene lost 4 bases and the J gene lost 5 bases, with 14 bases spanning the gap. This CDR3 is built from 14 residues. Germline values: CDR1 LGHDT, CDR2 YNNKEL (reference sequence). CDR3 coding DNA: TGTGCCAGCAGCCCCCGGACCAGGACTGAGACCCAGTACTTC. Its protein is CASSPRTRTETQYF.

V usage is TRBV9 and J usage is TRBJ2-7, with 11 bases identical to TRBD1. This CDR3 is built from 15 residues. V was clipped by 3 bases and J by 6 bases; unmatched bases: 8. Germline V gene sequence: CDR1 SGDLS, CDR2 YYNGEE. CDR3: CASSATVGTGGEQYF. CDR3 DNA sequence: TGTGCCAGCAGCGCTACAGTGGGGACAGGGGGCGAGCAGTACTTC.